Reported below is one T cell receptor (beta chain). Its specificity is unknown. Every isolated RNA sample was fully reverse transcribed, so sequencing captured expressed TCRB transcripts. Assay used: immunoSEQ multiplex PCR; TCRdb lists only in-frame clones, some missing. Among about 70,000 clones listed, around 49% were seen once. The data are from a study of beta chain features in type 1 diabetes. The study's findings and limits: TCRB CDR3s were moderately but significantly shorter in Type 1 diabetes patients in all four CD4+ subsets.

Germline CDR1 SGHAT, CDR2 FQNNGV. Trimming cost V 4 bases and J 5 bases; bases outside gene matches: 15. CDR3 length: 19 amino acids. This TCR was recovered from a man in his thirties or forties with type 1 diabetes. This sequence joins TRBV11-2 and TRBJ2-1; TRBD2 matches 12 bases. The sequencing sample was made of central memory CD4+ T cells from blood. Here the CDR3 DNA reads TGTGCCAGCAGCTGGACCCTACCGGGACTAGCGGGCCAAAACAATGAGCAGTTCTTC. This encodes CASSWTLPGLAGQNNEQFF.